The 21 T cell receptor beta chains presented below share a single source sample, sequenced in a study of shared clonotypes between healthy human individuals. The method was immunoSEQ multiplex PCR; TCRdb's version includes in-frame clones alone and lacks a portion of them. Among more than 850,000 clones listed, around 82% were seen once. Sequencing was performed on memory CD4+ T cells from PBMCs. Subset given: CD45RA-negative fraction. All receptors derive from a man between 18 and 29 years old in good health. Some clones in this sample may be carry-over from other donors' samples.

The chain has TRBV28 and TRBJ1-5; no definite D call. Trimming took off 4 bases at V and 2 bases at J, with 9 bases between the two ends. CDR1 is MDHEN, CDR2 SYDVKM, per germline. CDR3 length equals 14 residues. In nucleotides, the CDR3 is TGTGCCAGCAGTTGGCCGGGCGGCAATCAGCCCCAGCATTTT. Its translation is CASSWPGGNQPQHF.

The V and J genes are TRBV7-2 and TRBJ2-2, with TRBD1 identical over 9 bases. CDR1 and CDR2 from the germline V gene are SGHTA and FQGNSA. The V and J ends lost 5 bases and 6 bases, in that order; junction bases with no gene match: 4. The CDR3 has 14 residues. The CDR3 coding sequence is TGTGCCAGCAGCGGGGACAGGGTTTCCGGGGAGCTGTTTTTT. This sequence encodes CASSGDRVSGELFF.

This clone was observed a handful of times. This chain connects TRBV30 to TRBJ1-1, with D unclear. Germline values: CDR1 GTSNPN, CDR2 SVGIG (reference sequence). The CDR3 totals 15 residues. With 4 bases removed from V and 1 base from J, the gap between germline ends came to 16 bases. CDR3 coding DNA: TGTGCCTGGACCCCGAAGGAGGGCAGGAACACTGAAGCTTTCTTT. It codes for CAWTPKEGRNTEAFF.

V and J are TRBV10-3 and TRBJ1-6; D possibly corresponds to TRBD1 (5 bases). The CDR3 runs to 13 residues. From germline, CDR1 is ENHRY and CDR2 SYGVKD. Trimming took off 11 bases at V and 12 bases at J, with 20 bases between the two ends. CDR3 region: CALSASGDEPLHF. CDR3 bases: TGTGCCCTCTCTGCGAGCGGGGACGAACCCCTCCACTTT.

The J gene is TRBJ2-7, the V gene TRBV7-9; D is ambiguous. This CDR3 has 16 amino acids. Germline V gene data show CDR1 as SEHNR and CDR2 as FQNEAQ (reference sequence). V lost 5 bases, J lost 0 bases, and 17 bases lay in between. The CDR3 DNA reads TGTGCCAGCAGCACCGCCCCCGCGTGGGGCTCCTACGAGCAGTACTTC. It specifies CASSTAPAWGSYEQYF.

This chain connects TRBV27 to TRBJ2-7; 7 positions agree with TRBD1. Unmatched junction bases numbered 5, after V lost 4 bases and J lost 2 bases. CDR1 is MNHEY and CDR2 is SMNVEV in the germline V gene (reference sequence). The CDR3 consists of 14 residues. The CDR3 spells CASSSRTGPYEQYF. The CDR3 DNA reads TGTGCCAGCAGTTCCCGGACAGGACCCTACGAGCAGTACTTC.

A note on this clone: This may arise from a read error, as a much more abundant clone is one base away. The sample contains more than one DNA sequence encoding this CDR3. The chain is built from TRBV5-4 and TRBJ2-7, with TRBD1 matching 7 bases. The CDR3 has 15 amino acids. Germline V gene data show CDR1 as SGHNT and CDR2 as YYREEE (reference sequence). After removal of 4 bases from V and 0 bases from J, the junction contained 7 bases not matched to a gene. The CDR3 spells CASSRPGTDSYEQYF. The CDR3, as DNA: TGTGCCAGCAGCCGTCCCGGGACAGACTCCTACGAGCAGTACTTC.

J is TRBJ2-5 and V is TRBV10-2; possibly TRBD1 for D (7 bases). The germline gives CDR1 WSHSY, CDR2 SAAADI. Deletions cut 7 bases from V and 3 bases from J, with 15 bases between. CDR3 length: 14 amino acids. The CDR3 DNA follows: TGCGCCAGCAAGGGCAGGGGGGTAGAAGAGACCCAGTACTTC. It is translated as CASKGRGVEETQYF.

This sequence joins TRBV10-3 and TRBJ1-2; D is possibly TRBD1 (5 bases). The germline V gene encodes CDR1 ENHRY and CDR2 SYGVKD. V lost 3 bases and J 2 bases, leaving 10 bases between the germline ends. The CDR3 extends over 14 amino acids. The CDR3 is CAISDSRGNYGYTF. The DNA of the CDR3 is TGTGCCATCAGTGATTCCCGGGGCAACTATGGCTACACCTTC.

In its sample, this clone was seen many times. The CDR3 reads CASSAVDVVSYNEQFF. The CDR3 DNA follows: TGTGCCAGCAGTGCGGTCGATGTTGTCTCCTACAATGAGCAGTTCTTC. This chain joins TRBV2 and TRBJ2-1; no firm D call. This CDR3 contains 16 residues. Germline assignment: CDR1 SNHLY and CDR2 FYNNEI. Trimming removed 4 bases from V and 0 bases from J, with 13 bases in between.

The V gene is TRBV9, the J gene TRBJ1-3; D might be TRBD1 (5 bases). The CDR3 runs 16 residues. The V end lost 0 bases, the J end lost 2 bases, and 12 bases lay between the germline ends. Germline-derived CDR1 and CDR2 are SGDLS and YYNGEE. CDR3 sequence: CASSVAQQATGNTIYF. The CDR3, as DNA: TGTGCCAGCAGCGTAGCTCAACAGGCTACTGGAAACACCATATATTTT.

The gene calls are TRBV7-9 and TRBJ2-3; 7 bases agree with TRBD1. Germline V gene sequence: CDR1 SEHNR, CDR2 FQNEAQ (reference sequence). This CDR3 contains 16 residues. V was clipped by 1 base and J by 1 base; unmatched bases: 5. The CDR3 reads CASSLVRGRGTDTQYF. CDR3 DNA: TGTGCCAGCAGCTTAGTAAGGGGGCGCGGCACAGATACGCAGTATTTT.

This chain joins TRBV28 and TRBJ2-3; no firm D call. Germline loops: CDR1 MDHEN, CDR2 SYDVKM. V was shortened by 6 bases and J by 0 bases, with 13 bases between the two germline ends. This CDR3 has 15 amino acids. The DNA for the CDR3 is TGTGCCAGCAGCCGCAGAGACGATAGCACAGATACGCAGTATTTT. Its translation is CASSRRDDSTDTQYF.

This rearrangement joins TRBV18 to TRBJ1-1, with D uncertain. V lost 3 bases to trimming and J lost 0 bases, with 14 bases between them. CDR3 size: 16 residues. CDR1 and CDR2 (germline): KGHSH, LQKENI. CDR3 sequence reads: CASSPRGLGMNTEAFF. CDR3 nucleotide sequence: TGTGCCAGCTCACCTAGAGGGCTGGGGATGAACACTGAAGCTTTCTTT.

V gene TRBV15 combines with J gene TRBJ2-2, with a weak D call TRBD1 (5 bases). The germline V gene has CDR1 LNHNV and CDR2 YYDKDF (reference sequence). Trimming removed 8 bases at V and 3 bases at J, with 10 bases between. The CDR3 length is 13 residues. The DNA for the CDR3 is TGTGCCACCTCAAGGGGCTACACCGGGGAGCTGTTTTTT. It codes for CATSRGYTGELFF.

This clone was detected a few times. CDR3: CSAPTGRVAFF. The CDR3 DNA is TGCAGTGCTCCGACAGGGAGGGTAGCTTTCTTT. The rearrangement joins TRBV20-1 to TRBJ1-1; 7 bases agree with TRBD1. Unmatched junction bases numbered 7, after V lost 5 bases and J lost 10 bases. The germline CDR1 and CDR2 sequences are DFQATT and SNEGSKA (reference sequence). The CDR3 runs to 11 residues.

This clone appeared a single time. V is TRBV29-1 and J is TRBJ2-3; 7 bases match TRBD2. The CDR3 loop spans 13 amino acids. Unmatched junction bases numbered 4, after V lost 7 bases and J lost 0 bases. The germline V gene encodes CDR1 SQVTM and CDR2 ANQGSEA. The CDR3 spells CSETGGSTDTQYF. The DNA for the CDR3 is TGCAGCGAAACCGGGGGGAGCACAGATACGCAGTATTTT.

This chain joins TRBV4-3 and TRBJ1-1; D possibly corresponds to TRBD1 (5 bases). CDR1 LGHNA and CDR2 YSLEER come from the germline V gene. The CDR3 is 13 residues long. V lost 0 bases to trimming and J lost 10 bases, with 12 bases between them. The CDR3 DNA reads TGCGCCAGCAGCCAAGATGAAGGGGTTAGAGCTTTCTTT. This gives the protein CASSQDEGVRAFF.

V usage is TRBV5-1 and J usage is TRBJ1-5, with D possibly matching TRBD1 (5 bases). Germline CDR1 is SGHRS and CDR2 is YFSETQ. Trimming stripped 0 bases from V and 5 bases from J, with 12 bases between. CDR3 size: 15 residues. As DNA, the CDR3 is TGCGCCAGCAGCTTGGCCGGGGCAGAATATCAGCCCCAGCATTTT. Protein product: CASSLAGAEYQPQHF.

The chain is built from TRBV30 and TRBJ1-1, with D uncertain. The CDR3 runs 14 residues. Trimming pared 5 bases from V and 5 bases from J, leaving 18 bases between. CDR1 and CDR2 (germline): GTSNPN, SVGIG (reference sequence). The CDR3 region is CAWSKPRFATEAFF. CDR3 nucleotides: TGTGCCTGGTCCAAACCCAGGTTCGCGACTGAAGCTTTCTTT. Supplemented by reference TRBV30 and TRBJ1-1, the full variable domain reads SQTIHQWPATLVQPVGSPLSLECTVEGTSNPNLYWYRQAAGRGLQLLFYSVGIGQISSEVPQNLSASRPQDRQFILSSKKLLLSDSGFYLCAWSKPRFATEAFFGQGTRLTVV.

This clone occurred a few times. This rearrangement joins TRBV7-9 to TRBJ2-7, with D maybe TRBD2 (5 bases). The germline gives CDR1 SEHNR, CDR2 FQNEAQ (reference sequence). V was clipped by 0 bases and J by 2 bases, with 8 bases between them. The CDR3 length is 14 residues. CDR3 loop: CASSLAGSAYEQYF. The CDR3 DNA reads TGTGCCAGCAGCTTAGCAGGGAGCGCCTACGAGCAGTACTTC.